The sequence of this T cell receptor (beta chain) was determined in a study of blood T cells in healthy people across ages. Primed by a sample-barcoded 5' primer and a J-beta primer mix, a second PCR proceeded for about 6 to 11 cycles. A single record per CDR3 protein comes from TCRdb applying MiXCR to the 5' RACE reads. The sample gives about 830,000 distinct CDR3 sequences, around 62% of which show up once; 28% is in the top ten. CDR3 size: 14 residues. Germline V gives CDR1 SGDLS, CDR2 YYNGEE. This TCR came from a man aged 25-40 years in good health. Sequenced sample: blood. This sequence joins TRBV9 and TRBJ2-1, with 8 nucleotides matching TRBD1. The J call may not be correct, given that the DNA end is closer to TRBJ2-7. This chain's CDR3 is CASSGGQGGHEQYF. CDR3 nucleotides: TGTGCCAGCAGCGGAGGACAGGGAGGCCACGAGCAGTACTTC.